Only a few counts were recorded for the clone carrying this T cell receptor beta chain. The antigen remains undetermined. The data originate from a study of identical twins. A universal primer site arose from template switching, and cDNA bore unique molecular identifiers. TCRdb recomputed calls from the 5' RACE reads with MiXCR, one row per CDR3 protein. The data hold about 900,000 distinct CDR3 sequences, with roughly 12% observed a single time. Study outcomes and limitations: Excess sharing between twins was weaker in beta out-of-frame sequences. Beta clonotypes that were abundant in cord blood contained fewer insertions, a pattern absent from memory repertoires. Researchers reported excess low generation probability among twin-shared out-of-frame alpha sequences.

The CDR3 length is 17 residues. Germline lookup yields CDR1 MNHEY and CDR2 SMNVEV (reference sequence). Trimming pared 5 bases from V and 0 bases from J, leaving 14 bases between. These data were also filed under a second study, of yellow fever vaccine responses in identical twins.

This rearrangement joins TRBV27 to TRBJ2-6; a weak D match, TRBD1 (6 bases). Sequenced: PBMCs. This clonotype was sampled from a woman in her late teens or twenties in good health. As DNA, the CDR3 is TGTGCCAGCAGTAAGGGACAATTCGACTCTGGGGCCAACGTCCTGACTTTC. Translation: CASSKGQFDSGANVLTF.